This TCR beta chain was profiled in a study of molecular identifiers for immune sequencing clone quantification. From the PCR reads, TCRdb called clonotypes with MiXCR, one entry per CDR3 protein. The table has about 10,000 distinct CDR3 sequences, roughly a sixth seen once. Judged by abundance, this clonotype is medium-sized. This sequence was found in a human donor in good health. Some libraries in this study had Jurkat cell RNA spiked in. Sequencing input: naive CD8+ T cells from blood, with Jurkat cell RNA spiked in. Subset reported: FACS-sorted CD8+CD4-CCR7+CD45RA+ naive T cells.

This CDR3 reads CAWAKGTGTEQYF. The CDR3 nucleotides are TGTGCCTGGGCGAAGGGGACTGGCACCGAGCAGTACTTC. V gene TRBV30 combines with J gene TRBJ2-7; D might be TRBD2 (6 bases). V gave up 5 bases and J gave up 6 bases, with 17 bases separating them. The CDR3 length is 13 residues. The germline CDR1 and CDR2 sequences are GTSNPN and SVGIG (reference sequence).